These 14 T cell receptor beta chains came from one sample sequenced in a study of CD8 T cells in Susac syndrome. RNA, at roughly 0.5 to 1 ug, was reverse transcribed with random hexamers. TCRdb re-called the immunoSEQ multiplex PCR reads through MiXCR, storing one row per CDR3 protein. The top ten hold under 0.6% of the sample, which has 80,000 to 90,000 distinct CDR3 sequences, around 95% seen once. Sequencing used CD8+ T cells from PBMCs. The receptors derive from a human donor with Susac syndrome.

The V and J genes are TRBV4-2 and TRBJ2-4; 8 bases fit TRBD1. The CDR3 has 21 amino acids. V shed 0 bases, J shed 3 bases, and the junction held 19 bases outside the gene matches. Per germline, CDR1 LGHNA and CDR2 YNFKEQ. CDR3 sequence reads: CASSQEGATGGFVGGKNIQYF. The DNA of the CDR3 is TGTGCCAGCAGCCAAGAAGGGGCAACAGGGGGATTTGTTGGCGGCAAAAACATTCAGTACTTC.

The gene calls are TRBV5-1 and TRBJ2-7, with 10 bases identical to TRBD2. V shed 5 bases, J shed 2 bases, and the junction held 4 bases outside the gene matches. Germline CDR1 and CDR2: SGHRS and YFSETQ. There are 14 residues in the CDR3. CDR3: CASRSSGSPYEQYF. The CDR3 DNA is TGCGCCAGCAGATCTAGCGGGAGCCCCTACGAGCAGTACTTC.

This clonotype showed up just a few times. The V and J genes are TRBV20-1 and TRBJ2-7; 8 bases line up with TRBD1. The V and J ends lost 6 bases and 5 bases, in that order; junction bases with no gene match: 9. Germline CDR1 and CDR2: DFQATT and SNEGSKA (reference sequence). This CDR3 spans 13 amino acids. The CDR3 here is CSAAQGAMDEQYF. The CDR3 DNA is TGCAGTGCGGCCCAGGGGGCGATGGACGAGCAGTACTTC.

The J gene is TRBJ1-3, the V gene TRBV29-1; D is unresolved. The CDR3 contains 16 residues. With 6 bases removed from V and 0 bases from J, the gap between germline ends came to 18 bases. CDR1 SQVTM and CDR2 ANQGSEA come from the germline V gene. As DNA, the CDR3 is TGCAGCGTCTTAGAGGAGTTCCGCATCTCTGGAAACACCATATATTTT. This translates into CSVLEEFRISGNTIYF.

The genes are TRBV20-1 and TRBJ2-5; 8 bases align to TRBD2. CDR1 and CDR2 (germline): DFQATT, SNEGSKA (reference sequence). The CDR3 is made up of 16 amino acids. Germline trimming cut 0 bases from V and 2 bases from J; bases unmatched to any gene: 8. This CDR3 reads CSARERRLALQETQYF. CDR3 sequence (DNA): TGCAGTGCTAGAGAGAGGCGACTAGCGCTTCAAGAGACCCAGTACTTC.

CDR3 sequence: CASSLDSFTASGANVLTF. The CDR3 DNA reads TGTGCCAGCAGCTTGGACAGCTTCACGGCCTCTGGGGCCAACGTCCTGACTTTC. The V call is TRBV9, the J call TRBJ2-6, with a tentative D call TRBD1 (6 bases). Trimming took 4 bases from V and 0 from J, leaving 17 bases between them. The CDR3 sequence is 18 residues long. CDR1 is SGDLS and CDR2 is YYNGEE in the germline V gene.

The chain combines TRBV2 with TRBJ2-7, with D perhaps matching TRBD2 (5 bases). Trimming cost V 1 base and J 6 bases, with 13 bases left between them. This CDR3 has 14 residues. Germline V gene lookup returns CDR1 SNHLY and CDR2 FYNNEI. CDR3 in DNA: TGTGCCAGCAGTGAAGTTAGCCCGGCGGGCGAGCAGTACTTC. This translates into CASSEVSPAGEQYF.

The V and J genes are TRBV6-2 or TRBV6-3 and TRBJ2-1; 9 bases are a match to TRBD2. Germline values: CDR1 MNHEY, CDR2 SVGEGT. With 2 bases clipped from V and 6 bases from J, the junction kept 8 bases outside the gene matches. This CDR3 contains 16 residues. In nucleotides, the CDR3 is TGTGCCAGCAGTTACAGGGTACTAGCGGGTACCAATGAGCAGTTCTTC. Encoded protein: CASSYRVLAGTNEQFF.

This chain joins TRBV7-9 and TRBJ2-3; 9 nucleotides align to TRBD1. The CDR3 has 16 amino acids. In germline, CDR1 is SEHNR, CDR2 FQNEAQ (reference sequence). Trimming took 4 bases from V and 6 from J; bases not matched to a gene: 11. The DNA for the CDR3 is TGTGCCAGCAGCTGGAGGGGGGGACAGGGAGAGGATACGCAGTATTTT. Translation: CASSWRGGQGEDTQYF.

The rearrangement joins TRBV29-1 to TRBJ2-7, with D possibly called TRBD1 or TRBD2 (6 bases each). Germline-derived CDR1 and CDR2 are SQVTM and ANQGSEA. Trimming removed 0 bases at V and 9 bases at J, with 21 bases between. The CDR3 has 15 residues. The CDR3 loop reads CSVEDRLGGQGGQYF. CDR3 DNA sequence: TGCAGCGTTGAAGATCGGTTGGGGGGCCAGGGCGGGCAGTACTTC.

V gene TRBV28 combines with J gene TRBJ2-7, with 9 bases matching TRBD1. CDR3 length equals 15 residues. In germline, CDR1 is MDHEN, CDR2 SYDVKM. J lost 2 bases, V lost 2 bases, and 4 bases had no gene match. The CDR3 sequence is CASSLTGGKPYEQYF. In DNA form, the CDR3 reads TGTGCCAGCAGTTTAACAGGGGGCAAACCCTACGAGCAGTACTTC.

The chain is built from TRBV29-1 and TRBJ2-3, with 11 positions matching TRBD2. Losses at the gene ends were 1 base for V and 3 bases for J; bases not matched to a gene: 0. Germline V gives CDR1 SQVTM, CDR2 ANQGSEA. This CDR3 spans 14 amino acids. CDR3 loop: CSVEGLAGTDTQYF. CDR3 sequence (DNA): TGCAGCGTTGAAGGACTAGCGGGAACAGATACGCAGTATTTT.

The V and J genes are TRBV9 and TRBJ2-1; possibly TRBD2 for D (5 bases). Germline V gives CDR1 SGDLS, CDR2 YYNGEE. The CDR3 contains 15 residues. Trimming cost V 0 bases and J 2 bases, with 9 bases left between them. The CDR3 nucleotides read TGTGCCAGCAGCGTAGGACGAGCGGCCTACAATGAGCAGTTCTTC. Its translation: CASSVGRAAYNEQFF.

CDR3 in DNA: TGTGCCAGCAGCGTAGGTTCGGCGAACTCCTACGAGCAGTACTTC. The encoded protein is CASSVGSANSYEQYF. The chain joins TRBV9 to TRBJ2-7, with no clear D. Germline V CDR1 and CDR2: SGDLS, YYNGEE. CDR3 length equals 15 residues. V lost 0 bases to trimming and J lost 0 bases, with 10 bases between them.